This TCR beta chain was obtained from a study of tumor and adjacent non-tumor tissue in lung cancer. Findings and caveats of the study: Compared with tumor, normal lung showed significantly lower TCR diversity.

A modified ARM-PCR protocol with three rounds of nested PCR amplified TCRbeta. TCRdb called the multiplex PCR reads again in MiXCR, with one record for every CDR3 protein. Of some 100,000 distinct CDR3 sequences listed, 50% to 70% are singletons. This CDR3 spans 14 amino acids. The germline CDR1 and CDR2 sequences are SQVTM and ANQGSEA. The template was RNA from unsorted bulk tissue. The normal lung tissue was taken more than 3 cm from the tumor edge. Chemotherapy-naive patients with new lung cancer underwent thoracic surgery in China, August–late 2014. A remark on this clonotype: Its antigen is not known. The germline gene is not matched at one end of the junction; a read error may be the cause.

What was sequenced was distant non-tumor lung tissue. The rearrangement uses TRBV29-1 and TRBJ2-3; 13 bases are a match to TRBD2. The receptor was isolated from a young man with non-small cell lung cancer. The CDR3 DNA reads as TGCAGCGCCCTAGGGACTAGCGGGGCAGATACGCAGTACTTT. Its translation is CSALGTSGADTQYF.